The present entry profiles one T cell receptor (beta chain) with its context. The method was immunoSEQ multiplex PCR; TCRdb's version includes in-frame clones alone and lacks a portion of them. The sample shows around 300,000 clones, about 88% of them seen only once. Researchers sorted participants into cohorts using their self-reported clinical history. The recovered donors of Cohort 3 showed two negative PCRs, clearance, or symptom resolution. The sample comes from a study of blood T cell repertoires in COVID-19. Study in general: Researchers got acute and convalescent COVID-19 samples from the United States, Italy and Spain. The analysed material was cDNA or gDNA that came from T cells, B-cell-depleted T cells, or PBMCs.

Trimming stripped 0 bases from V and 8 bases from J, with 13 bases between. CDR1 and CDR2 (germline): LGHDT, YNNKEL (reference sequence). This CDR3 has 15 residues. This sequence joins TRBV3-1 (or the pseudogene TRBV3-2) and TRBJ1-4; D is unclear. This receptor was taken from a woman aged 45-60 years who had recovered from COVID-19. The sample was PBMCs or T cells enriched from blood (not recorded which). DNA for the CDR3: TGTGCCAGCAGCCAAGAATTTGGGCAGGTGGAAAAACTGTTTTTT. Its translation: CASSQEFGQVEKLFF.